Below are 13 T cell receptor beta chains sequenced from a single sample in a study of early T cells in non-severe SARS-CoV-2 infection (dated by TCRdb to 2020 to 2022). The protocol used for the library was 5' RACE. Data came from a NextSeq 500. The public reads were run again by TCRdb, first through fastp at Q25 and then through MiXCR, and only productive beta chains were kept. Here each entry gathers all rows of one CDR3 protein and keeps the most common genes and DNA. The sample data list some 57,000 distinct CDR3 sequences, and 10% of these were observed just once. Of the sample, approximately 4.1% is held by the ten largest clones. The sample taken for sequencing was whole blood. These receptors all come from an adult who was a healthcare worker with PCR-confirmed SARS-CoV-2 infection or an uninfected control (not recorded which).

This clonotype came up many times. The V call is TRBV18, the J call TRBJ2-5; 10 bases are shared with TRBD2. Unmatched junction bases numbered 9, after V lost 3 bases and J lost 5 bases. Germline V gene data show CDR1 as KGHSH and CDR2 as LQKENI. This CDR3 contains 16 residues. CDR3 nucleotides: TGTGCCAGCTCACCCGGCCTAGCGGGAGTCTGGGAGACCCAGTACTTC. Its translation: CASSPGLAGVWETQYF.

This rearrangement joins TRBV5-6 to TRBJ2-7, with D hard to call. The CDR3 loop spans 14 amino acids. Germline CDR1 reads SGHDT; CDR2 reads YYEEEE. Trimming took off 7 bases at V and 2 bases at J, with 16 bases between the two ends. This CDR3 reads CASSEGRTAYEQYF. The DNA for the CDR3 is TGTGCCAGCTCCGAAGGGCGAACAGCCTACGAGCAGTACTTC.

The chain couples TRBV3-1 to TRBJ2-1; no clear D gene. This CDR3 comprises 12 residues. Germline CDR1 LGHDT, CDR2 YNNKEL (reference sequence). Trimming shortened V by 5 bases and J by 6 bases, and 8 bases separated the two germline ends. The CDR3 DNA follows: TGTGCCAGCAGCTTCCGCGCCAATGAGCAGTTCTTC. It is translated as CASSFRANEQFF.

The V gene is TRBV20-1, the J gene TRBJ2-7; D is unclear. Trimming stripped 5 bases from V and 0 bases from J, with 8 bases between. In germline, CDR1 is DFQATT, CDR2 SNEGSKA (reference sequence). This CDR3 has 12 amino acids. CDR3 protein: CSAHGPSYEQYF. Written as DNA, the CDR3 is TGCAGTGCTCACGGGCCCTCCTACGAGCAGTACTTC.

About this clonotype: A much more abundant neighbour one base away suggests this may be a read error. This chain joins TRBV5-8 and TRBJ2-5; 8 bases align to TRBD2. Trimming at V came to 0 bases and at J to 5 bases, leaving 6 bases not matched to a gene. The germline gives CDR1 SGHTS, CDR2 YDEGEE. CDR3 length: 15 residues. The CDR3: CASSLGASGLETQYF. The CDR3 DNA reads as TGTGCCAGCAGCTTGGGGGCTAGCGGGCTGGAGACCCAGTACTTC.

This clonotype occurred many times. The V and J genes are TRBV30 and TRBJ1-5; D ambiguous. The V and J ends lost 0 bases and 3 bases respectively, with 6 bases between them. Germline values: CDR1 GTSNPN, CDR2 SVGIG (reference sequence). CDR3 length: 13 amino acids. The CDR3 bases are TGTGCCTGGAGTGTGTCATACAATCAGCCCCAGCATTTT. Translation: CAWSVSYNQPQHF.

This clonotype was counted ten times or more. The rearrangement uses TRBV5-1 and TRBJ2-5; 11 bases are shared with TRBD2. The CDR3 runs to 17 residues. V was pared by 1 base and J by 2 bases, with 7 bases of the junction left unmatched. Germline assignment: CDR1 SGHRS and CDR2 YFSETQ. The CDR3 bases are TGCGCCAGCAGCTTGATCGGGACTAGCGGTACTCAAGAGACCCAGTACTTC. It is translated as CASSLIGTSGTQETQYF.

CDR3 nucleotides: TGCAGCGCCGAAGGTACGGAAAACTATGGCTACACCTTC. This translates into CSAEGTENYGYTF. The chain joins TRBV29-1 to TRBJ1-2; D unresolved. Germline V lookup: CDR1 SQVTM, CDR2 ANQGSEA. V shed 7 bases and J shed 2 bases, with 14 bases lying between them. CDR3 size: 13 residues.

This clonotype was counted many times. V is TRBV3-1 and J is TRBJ2-1; D gene uncertain. CDR1 is LGHDT and CDR2 is YNNKEL in the germline V gene (reference sequence). This CDR3 has 13 residues. Trimming took off 1 base at V and 3 bases at J, with 4 bases between the two ends. The CDR3 loop reads CASSQGLYNEQFF. The CDR3 region has the DNA TGTGCCAGCAGCCAAGGACTCTACAATGAGCAGTTCTTC.

This clonotype has just a few counts. This sequence joins TRBV3-1 and TRBJ2-5; the match to TRBD2 covers 9 bases. V was pared by 4 bases and J by 4 bases, with 13 bases of the junction left unmatched. The CDR3 is 17 residues long. Per the germline V gene, CDR1 is LGHDT and CDR2 is YNNKEL (reference sequence). CDR3 protein: CASSRSGGLATAETQYF. The CDR3 DNA is TGTGCCAGCAGCCGGTCCGGCGGACTAGCGACGGCAGAGACCCAGTACTTC.

The chain uses TRBV7-2 and TRBJ2-1, with TRBD2 as a possible D gene (5 bases). The CDR3 totals 14 residues. Germline values: CDR1 SGHTA, CDR2 FQGNSA. Trimming pared 5 bases from V and 5 bases from J, leaving 13 bases between. CDR3 sequence (DNA): TGTGCCAGCAGCCCCCCGTCGGGGAACAATGAGCAGTTCTTC. Protein product: CASSPPSGNNEQFF.

In its sample, this clonotype was seen many times. The chain links TRBV6-4 to TRBJ2-3; tentatively, D is TRBD2 (7 bases). Germline CDR1 reads MRHNA; CDR2 reads SNTAGT. The length of the CDR3 is 15 residues. V lost 5 bases and J 4 bases, leaving 16 bases between the germline ends. For the CDR3, the DNA is TGTGCCAGCAGTACCGGCGGGGGCAGCTCAGATACGCAGTATTTT. Translated, it gives CASSTGGGSSDTQYF.

The chain recombines TRBV6-2 or TRBV6-3 with TRBJ1-2; no clear D gene. Germline V gene lookup returns CDR1 MNHEY and CDR2 SVGEGT. V shed 6 bases and J shed 4 bases, with 6 bases lying between them. This CDR3 has 11 amino acids. The CDR3 sequence is CASRSLYGYTF. CDR3 in DNA: TGTGCCAGCAGAAGTCTCTATGGCTACACCTTC.